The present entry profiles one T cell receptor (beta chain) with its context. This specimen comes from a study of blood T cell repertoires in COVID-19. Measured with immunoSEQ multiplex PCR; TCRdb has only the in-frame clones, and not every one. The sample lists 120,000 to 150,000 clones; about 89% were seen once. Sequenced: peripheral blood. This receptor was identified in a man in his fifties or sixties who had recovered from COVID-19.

In nucleotides, the CDR3 is TGCGCCAGCAGCCAAGATGCCCCCGACAGGGGGCGCGGGGAGACCCAGTACTTC. Its protein product is CASSQDAPDRGRGETQYF. The chain couples TRBV4-1 to TRBJ2-5, with TRBD1 matching 10 bases. The CDR3 is made up of 18 amino acids. With V trimmed by 0 bases and J by 5 bases, 12 bases remained unmatched. Germline V CDR1 and CDR2: MGHRA, YSYEKL.